A selection of T cell receptor beta chains follows, all from one sample in a study of blood T cell repertoires in COVID-19. Clones were read by immunoSEQ multiplex PCR, and TCRdb kept only the in-frame ones, dropping some. Found here are about 370,000 clones, 80% to 90% of them singletons; the top ten hold approximately 1%. Sequenced material: PBMCs or T cells enriched from blood (not recorded which). All receptors come from a man aged 18 to 30 who had recovered from COVID-19. Each CDR3 is given with its conserved first and last residue. The D gene is left open where the match is weak. Expanded clones get a size class; other rows say once, few or many, or leave the size out.

>once|13|TRBJ1-1|.|TRBV29-1
TGCAGCGTTGGAAAACTAGGTAGGGCTGAAGCTTTCTTT
CSVGKLGRAEAFF
>.|13|TRBJ2-7|.|TRBV28
TGTGCCAGCAGTCTCAGGGTTTCCTACGAGCAGTACTTC
CASSLRVSYEQYF
>.|12|TRBJ2-7|.|TRBV7-3
TGTGCCAGCAGCTCCTCCGTTCGCGAGCAGTACTTC
CASSSSVREQYF
>once|15|TRBJ1-4|.|TRBV3-1/TRBV3-2
TGTGCCAGCAGCCAAGCCCTCATCCTGAGCGAAAAACTGTTTTTT
CASSQALILSEKLFF
>.|15|TRBJ1-5|.|TRBV9
TGTGCCAGCAGCGTAGGGAGCACTGACAATCAGCCCCAGCATTTT
CASSVGSTDNQPQHF
>.|16|TRBJ1-3|.|TRBV27
TGTGCCAGCAGTCGGACAGCCACCTTCTCTGGAAACACCATATATTTT
CASSRTATFSGNTIYF
>.|14|TRBJ1-2|.|TRBV5-1
TGCGCCAGCAGCTTGGACAGGGAGGGTGATGGCTACACCTTC
CASSLDREGDGYTF
>.|16|TRBJ2-7|TRBD2|TRBV28
TGTGCCAGCAGCCCTTTTGAGCGGGAGGGCCCCTACGAGCAGTACTTC
CASSPFEREGPYEQYF
>.|12|TRBJ1-2|.|TRBV5-6
TGTGCCAGCAGCTTGGCCAGCTATGGCTACACCTTC
CASSLASYGYTF
>.|15|TRBJ2-7|TRBD1|TRBV16
TGTGCCAGCAGCCGACCGAGCGGGACAGGGAACGAGCAGTACTTC
CASSRPSGTGNEQYF
>.|13|TRBJ1-2|.|TRBV5-4
TGTGCCAGCAGCTTGGAACTAAACTATGGCTACACCTTC
CASSLELNYGYTF
>.|15|TRBJ2-7|TRBD1|TRBV4-1
TGCGCCAGCAGCCGAATGGGACAGGCGATCTACGAGCAGTACTTC
CASSRMGQAIYEQYF
>once|18|TRBJ1-3|.|TRBV7-9
TGTGCCAGCAGCTTAGAGGCGAGGGCGAGCGCTTCTGGAAACACCATATATTTT
CASSLEARASASGNTIYF
>.|14|TRBJ2-1|.|TRBV10-3
TGTGCCATCAGTGTGATCTCCGGGAATGCTGAGCAGTTCTTC
CAISVISGNAEQFF
>.|15|TRBJ2-7|TRBD1|TRBV10-3
TGTGCCATCAGTGATATGTCGGGACAGGGCTACGAGCAGTACTTC
CAISDMSGQGYEQYF
>.|14|TRBJ1-1|.|TRBV19
TGTGCCAGTAATCTTGGCGGGATGAACACTGAAGCTTTCTTT
CASNLGGMNTEAFF
>few|14|TRBJ2-2|.|TRBV25-1
TGTGCCAGCCAGCGGAGTTGGAACACCGGGGAGCTGTTTTTT
CASQRSWNTGELFF
>once|15|TRBJ2-7|TRBD1|TRBV12-5
TGTGCTAGTGGTTTGACCCGGGACAGCTCCTACGAGCAGTACTTC
CASGLTRDSSYEQYF
>.|16|TRBJ1-5|.|TRBV21-1
TGTGCCAGCAGCAACGCCAGGGGGCGCCGGTATCAGCCCCAGCATTTT
CASSNARGRRYQPQHF
>.|16|TRBJ2-3|TRBD2|TRBV4-2
TGTGCCAGCAGCCCCCTAGCGGGAGGGCCCGGGGATACGCAGTATTTT
CASSPLAGGPGDTQYF
>.|14|TRBJ2-1|TRBD1|TRBV27
TGTGCCAGCAGGCGGGACAGGGTCAGGAATGAGCAGTTCTTC
CASRRDRVRNEQFF
>.|14|TRBJ1-2|TRBD1|TRBV25-1
TGTGCCAGCAGTGGGACAGGGGGTCTGGGGGGCTACACCTTC
CASSGTGGLGGYTF
>once|14|TRBJ2-1|TRBD2|TRBV6-2/TRBV6-3
TGTGCCAGCAGTTACGTGGGAGGGCCGAATGAGCAGTTCTTC
CASSYVGGPNEQFF
>.|14|TRBJ1-2|.|TRBV4-1
TGCGCCAGCAGCGGTCGACAGGTTAACTATGGCTACACCTTC
CASSGRQVNYGYTF
>.|16|TRBJ2-1|.|TRBV5-3
TGTGCCAGAAGCTGGACCGGGAACCTAATTTACAATGAGCAGTTCTTC
CARSWTGNLIYNEQFF